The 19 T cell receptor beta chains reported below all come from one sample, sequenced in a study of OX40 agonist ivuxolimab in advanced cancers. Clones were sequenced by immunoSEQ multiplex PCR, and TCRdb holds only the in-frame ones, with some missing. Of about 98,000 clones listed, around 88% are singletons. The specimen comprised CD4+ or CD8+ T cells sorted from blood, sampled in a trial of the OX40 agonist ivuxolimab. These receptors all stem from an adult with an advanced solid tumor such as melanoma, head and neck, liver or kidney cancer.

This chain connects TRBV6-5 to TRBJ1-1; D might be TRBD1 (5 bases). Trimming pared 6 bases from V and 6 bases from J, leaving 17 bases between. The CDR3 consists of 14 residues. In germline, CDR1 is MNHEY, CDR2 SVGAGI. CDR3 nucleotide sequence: TGTGCCAGCAGACCCACCCAGGGAAGGGCTGAAGCTTTCTTT. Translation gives CASRPTQGRAEAFF.

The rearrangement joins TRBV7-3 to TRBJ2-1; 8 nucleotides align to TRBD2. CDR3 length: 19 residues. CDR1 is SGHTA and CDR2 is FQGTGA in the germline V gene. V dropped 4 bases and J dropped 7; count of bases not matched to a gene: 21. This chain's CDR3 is CASSSPGLVGTGGRNEQFF. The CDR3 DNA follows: TGTGCCAGCAGCTCCCCGGGACTAGTGGGGACCGGGGGCAGGAATGAGCAGTTCTTC.

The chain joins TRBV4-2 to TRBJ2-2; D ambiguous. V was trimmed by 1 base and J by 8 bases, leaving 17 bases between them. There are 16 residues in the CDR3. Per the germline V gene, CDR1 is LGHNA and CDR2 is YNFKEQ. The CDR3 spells CASSQAVPPPPGELFF. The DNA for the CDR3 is TGTGCCAGCAGCCAAGCAGTCCCCCCTCCCCCAGGGGAGCTGTTTTTT.

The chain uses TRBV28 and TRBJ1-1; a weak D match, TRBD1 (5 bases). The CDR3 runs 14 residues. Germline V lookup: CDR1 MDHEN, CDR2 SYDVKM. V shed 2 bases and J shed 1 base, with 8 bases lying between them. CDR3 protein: CASSLVGANTEAFF. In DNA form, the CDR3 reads TGTGCCAGCAGTTTAGTAGGGGCGAACACTGAAGCTTTCTTT.

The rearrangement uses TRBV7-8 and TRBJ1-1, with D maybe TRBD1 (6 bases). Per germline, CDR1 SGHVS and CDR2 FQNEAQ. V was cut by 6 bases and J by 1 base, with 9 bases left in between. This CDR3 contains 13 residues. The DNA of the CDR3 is TGTGCCAGCAGAACGGGACAGAACACTGAAGCTTTCTTT. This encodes CASRTGQNTEAFF.

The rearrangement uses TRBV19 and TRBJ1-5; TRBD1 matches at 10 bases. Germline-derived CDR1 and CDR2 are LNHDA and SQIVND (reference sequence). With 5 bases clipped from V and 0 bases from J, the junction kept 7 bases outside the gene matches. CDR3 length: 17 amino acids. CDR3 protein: CASSPGDRGYSNQPQHF. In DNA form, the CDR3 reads TGTGCCAGTAGTCCAGGGGACAGGGGTTATAGCAATCAGCCCCAGCATTTT.

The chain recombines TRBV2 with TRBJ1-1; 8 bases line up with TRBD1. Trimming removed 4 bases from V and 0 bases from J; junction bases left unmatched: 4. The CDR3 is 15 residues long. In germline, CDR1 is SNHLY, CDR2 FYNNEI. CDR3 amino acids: CASSGWTGMNTEAFF. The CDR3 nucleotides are TGTGCCAGCAGTGGGTGGACAGGGATGAACACTGAAGCTTTCTTT.

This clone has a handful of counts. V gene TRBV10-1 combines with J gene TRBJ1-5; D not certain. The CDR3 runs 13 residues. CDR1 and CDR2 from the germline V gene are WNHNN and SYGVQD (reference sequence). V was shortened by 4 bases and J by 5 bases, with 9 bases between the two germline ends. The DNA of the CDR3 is TGCGCCAGCAGTGGTGGGGTCGATCAGCCCCAGCATTTT. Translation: CASSGGVDQPQHF.

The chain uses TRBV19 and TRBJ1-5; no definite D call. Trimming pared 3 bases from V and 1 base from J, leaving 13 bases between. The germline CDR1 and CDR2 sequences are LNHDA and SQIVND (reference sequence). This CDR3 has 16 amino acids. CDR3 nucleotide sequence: TGTGCCAGTAGTATGGTGGCGGGCCGGAGCAATCAGCCCCAGCATTTT. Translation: CASSMVAGRSNQPQHF.

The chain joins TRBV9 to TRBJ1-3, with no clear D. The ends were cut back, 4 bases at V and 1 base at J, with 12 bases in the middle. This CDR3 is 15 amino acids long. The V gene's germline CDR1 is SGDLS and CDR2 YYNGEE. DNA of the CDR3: TGTGCCAGCAGCCCCCTTGGAGGGTCTGGAAACACCATATATTTT. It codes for CASSPLGGSGNTIYF.

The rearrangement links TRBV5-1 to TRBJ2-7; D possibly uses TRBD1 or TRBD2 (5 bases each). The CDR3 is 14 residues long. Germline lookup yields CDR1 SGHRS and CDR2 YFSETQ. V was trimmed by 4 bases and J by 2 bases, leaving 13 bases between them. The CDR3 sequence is CASSATGAPYEQYF. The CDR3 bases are TGCGCCAGCAGCGCCACCGGGGCCCCCTACGAGCAGTACTTC. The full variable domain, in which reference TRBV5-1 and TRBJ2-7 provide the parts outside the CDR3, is KAGVTQTPRYLIKTRGQQVTLSCSPISGHRSVSWYQQTPGQGLQFLFEYFSETQRNKGNFPGRFSGRQFSNSRSEMNVSTLELGDSALYLCASSATGAPYEQYFGPGTRLTVT.

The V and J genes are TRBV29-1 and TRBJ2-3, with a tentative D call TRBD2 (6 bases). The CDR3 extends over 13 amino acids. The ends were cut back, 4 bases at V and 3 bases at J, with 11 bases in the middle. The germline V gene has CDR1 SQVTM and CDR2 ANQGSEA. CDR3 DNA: TGCAGCGTTGGGGGGACTTTTACAGATACGCAGTATTTT. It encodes CSVGGTFTDTQYF.

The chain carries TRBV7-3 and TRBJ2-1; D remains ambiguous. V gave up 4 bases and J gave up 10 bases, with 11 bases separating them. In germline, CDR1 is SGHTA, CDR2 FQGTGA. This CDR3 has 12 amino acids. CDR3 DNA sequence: TGTGCCAGCAGCTCCCTACTGGGGGAGCAGTTCTTC. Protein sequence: CASSSLLGEQFF.

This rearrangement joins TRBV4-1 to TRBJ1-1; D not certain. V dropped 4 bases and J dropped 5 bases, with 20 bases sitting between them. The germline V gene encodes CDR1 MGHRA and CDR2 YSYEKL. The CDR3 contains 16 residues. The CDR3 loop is CASSPPQWRKVTEAFF. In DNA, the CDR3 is TGCGCCAGCAGCCCCCCTCAATGGAGAAAGGTTACTGAAGCTTTCTTT.

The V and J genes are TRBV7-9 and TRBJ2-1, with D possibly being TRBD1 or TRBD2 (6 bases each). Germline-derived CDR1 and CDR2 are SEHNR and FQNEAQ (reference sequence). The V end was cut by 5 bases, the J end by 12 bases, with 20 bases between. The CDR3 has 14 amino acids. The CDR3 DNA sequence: TGTGCCAGCAGCGAGGGGGAGGTCAACAGTGCGCAGTTCTTC. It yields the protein CASSEGEVNSAQFF.

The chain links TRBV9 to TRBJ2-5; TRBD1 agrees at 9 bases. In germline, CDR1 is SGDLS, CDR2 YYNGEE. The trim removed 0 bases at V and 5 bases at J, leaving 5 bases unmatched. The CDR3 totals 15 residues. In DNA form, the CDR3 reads TGTGCCAGCAGCGTAGCGACAGGGGGGTTGGAGACCCAGTACTTC. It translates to CASSVATGGLETQYF. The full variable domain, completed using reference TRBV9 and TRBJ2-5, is DSGVTQTPKHLITATGQRVTLRCSPRSGDLSVYWYQQSLDQGLQFLIQYYNGEERAKGNILERFSAQQFPDLHSELNLSSLELGDSALYFCASSVATGGLETQYFGPGTRLLVL.

The CDR3 spells CASSYYGANYGYTF. CDR3 sequence (DNA): TGTGCCAGCAGTTACTACGGAGCTAACTATGGCTACACCTTC. The gene calls are TRBV6-6 and TRBJ1-2; no clear D. This CDR3 is built from 14 residues. Germline CDR1 and CDR2: MNHNY and SVGAGI (reference sequence). Trimming shortened V by 1 base and J by 0 bases, and 6 bases separated the two germline ends.

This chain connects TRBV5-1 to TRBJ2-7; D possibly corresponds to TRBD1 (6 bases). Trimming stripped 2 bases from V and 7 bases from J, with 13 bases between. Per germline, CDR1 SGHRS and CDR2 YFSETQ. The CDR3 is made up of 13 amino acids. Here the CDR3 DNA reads TGCGCCAGCAGCTTTATGACCGGACAGGAGCAGTACTTC. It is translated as CASSFMTGQEQYF.

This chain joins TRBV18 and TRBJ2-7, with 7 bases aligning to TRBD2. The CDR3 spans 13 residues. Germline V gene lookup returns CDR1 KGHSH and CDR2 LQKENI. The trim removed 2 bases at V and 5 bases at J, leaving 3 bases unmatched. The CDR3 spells CASSPFGGNEQYF. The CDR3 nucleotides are TGTGCCAGCTCACCATTCGGGGGGAACGAGCAGTACTTC.